A single sample is the source of the 19 T cell receptor beta chains below, sequenced in a study of early T cells in non-severe SARS-CoV-2 infection. Via MiXCR, TCRdb re-called the 5' RACE reads, giving one row per CDR3 protein. The table records tens of thousands of distinct CDR3 sequences, 9% to 10% of them present only once. Specimen: whole blood. Source of these receptors: an adult who was a healthcare worker with PCR-confirmed SARS-CoV-2 infection or an uninfected control (not recorded which).

This clonotype has at least ten counts. This chain uses TRBV7-2 with TRBJ2-2; no clear D gene. This CDR3 has 14 residues. V was trimmed by 5 bases and J by 7 bases, leaving 14 bases between them. CDR1 and CDR2 from the germline V gene are SGHTA and FQGNSA. CDR3 sequence: CASSLDRGLGELFF. The CDR3 coding sequence is TGTGCCAGCAGCCTAGACCGTGGGCTCGGGGAGCTGTTTTTT.

In DNA, the CDR3 is TGTGCCAGCACCACCAACCCGGGACAATCAAATCGAGTGCGCCAGCATTTT. Translated: CASTTNPGQSNRVRQHF. The chain recombines TRBV2 with TRBJ1-5; a weak D match, TRBD1 (6 bases). Trimming cost V 7 bases and J 12 bases, with 31 bases left between them. The CDR3 totals 17 residues. Germline V gives CDR1 SNHLY, CDR2 FYNNEI. Drawing the rest from reference TRBV2 and TRBJ1-5, the complete variable domain is EPEVTQTPSHQVTQMGQEVILRCVPISNHLYFYWYRQILGQKVEFLVSFYNNEISEKSEIFDDQFSVERPDGSNFTLKIRSTKLEDSAMYFCASTTNPGQSNRVRQHFGDGTRLSIL.

This clonotype appeared many times. The V gene is TRBV29-1, the J gene TRBJ2-3; D is perhaps TRBD1 or TRBD2 (5 bases each). Germline CDR1 reads SQVTM; CDR2 reads ANQGSEA. The CDR3 runs to 15 residues. Trimming shortened V by 0 bases and J by 6 bases, and 16 bases separated the two germline ends. This CDR3 is CSVEDEGPTWDTQYF. The CDR3, as DNA: TGCAGCGTTGAAGATGAGGGACCCACGTGGGATACGCAGTATTTT.

This clonotype was detected a few times. V gene TRBV28 combines with J gene TRBJ1-2; the D is unclear. There are 14 residues in the CDR3. Germline V lookup: CDR1 MDHEN, CDR2 SYDVKM. Deletions cut 3 bases from V and 1 base from J, with 9 bases between. The CDR3 coding sequence is TGTGCCAGCAGTTTGGCCGGTCTTAACTATGGCTACACCTTC. As protein: CASSLAGLNYGYTF.

In its sample, this clonotype was seen many times. The gene calls are TRBV4-2 and TRBJ1-5, with D uncertain. Trimming pared 0 bases from V and 4 bases from J, leaving 7 bases between. This CDR3 is 14 amino acids long. The germline V gene encodes CDR1 LGHNA and CDR2 YNFKEQ. CDR3 nucleotides: TGTGCCAGCAGCCAAGATAGGAGGAATCAGCCCCAGCATTTT. Protein: CASSQDRRNQPQHF.

This clonotype was picked up many times. CDR3 in DNA: TGTGCCAGCTTTGGGGCCCAGACGTATGAGAAGGATACGCAGTATTTT. Translating it yields CASFGAQTYEKDTQYF. The chain joins TRBV7-9 to TRBJ2-3, with a weak D call TRBD1 (5 bases). The germline V and J ends were trimmed by 8 bases and 6 bases, with 24 bases remaining between them. This CDR3 region has 16 residues. Germline CDR1 reads SEHNR; CDR2 reads FQNEAQ (reference sequence).

This clonotype was observed at least ten times. The chain combines TRBV19 with TRBJ1-2, with D perhaps TRBD1 (6 bases). V was clipped by 8 bases and J by 6 bases, with 19 bases between them. Germline V gene lookup returns CDR1 LNHDA and CDR2 SQIVND (reference sequence). This CDR3 is 14 amino acids long. CDR3 residues: CASLPLREGDGYTF. The CDR3 coding sequence is TGTGCCAGTCTCCCCCTGAGGGAGGGGGATGGCTACACCTTC.

This clonotype was found a few times. This chain links TRBV5-4 with TRBJ1-2, with 10 bases matching TRBD1. From germline, CDR1 is SGHNT and CDR2 YYREEE (reference sequence). The CDR3 is 15 amino acids. The V gene end was trimmed by 4 bases and the J gene end by 8 bases; junction bases not matched to a gene: 11. The CDR3 DNA follows: TGTGCCAGCAGCCCGGATAGGACAGGGGGAGTCGGCTACACCTTC. Protein product: CASSPDRTGGVGYTF. The full variable domain, rest sourced from reference TRBV5-4 and TRBJ1-2, is ETGVTQSPTHLIKTRGQQVTLRCSSQSGHNTVSWYQQALGQGPQFIFQYYREEENGRGNFPPRFSGLQFPNYSSELNVNALELDDSALYLCASSPDRTGGVGYTFGSGTRLTVV.

This clonotype appeared many times. The chain recombines TRBV15 with TRBJ2-1; 9 bases fit TRBD2. Looked up from germline, CDR1 is LNHNV and CDR2 is YYDKDF (reference sequence). The length of the CDR3 is 15 residues. Germline trimming cut 0 bases from V and 7 bases from J; bases unmatched to any gene: 4. The CDR3 bases are TGTGCCACCAGCAGAGAGCTAGCGGGGTCGAATGAGCAGTTCTTC. Protein sequence: CATSRELAGSNEQFF.

At least ten counts were recorded for this clonotype. The chain joins TRBV5-1 to TRBJ1-2; 8 bases map to TRBD1. The germline CDR1 and CDR2 sequences are SGHRS and YFSETQ. V lost 0 bases to trimming and J lost 4 bases; unmatched junction nucleotides: 2. The CDR3 totals 14 residues. The CDR3 spells CASSLAGGVYGYTF. For the CDR3, the DNA is TGCGCCAGCAGCTTGGCAGGGGGCGTCTATGGCTACACCTTC.

This clonotype was detected ten times or more. The chain employs TRBV29-1 and TRBJ1-2; tentative D call: TRBD1 (6 bases). Germline V gene lookup returns CDR1 SQVTM and CDR2 ANQGSEA. CDR3 size: 14 residues. Trimming cost V 4 bases and J 3 bases, with 15 bases left between them. The CDR3 here is CSVGGQPRDYGYTF. CDR3 bases: TGCAGCGTTGGAGGACAGCCTAGGGACTATGGCTACACCTTC.

J is TRBJ2-3 and V is TRBV7-9; D not certain. The CDR3 has 11 residues. Between the trimmed V and J ends, which lost 2 bases and 9 bases, there was a span of 6 bases. Germline V lookup: CDR1 SEHNR, CDR2 FQNEAQ (reference sequence). The CDR3 nucleotides read TGTGCCAGCAGCTTATCATTGACGCAGTATTTT. Amino acids: CASSLSLTQYF. Combining the CDR3 with reference TRBV7-9 and TRBJ2-3 gives the whole variable domain DTGVSQNPRHKITKRGQNVTFRCDPISEHNRLYWYRQTLGQGPEFLTYFQNEAQLEKSRLLSDRFSAERPKGSFSTLEIQRTEQGDSAMYLCASSLSLTQYFGPGTRLTVL.

At least ten counts were recorded for this clonotype. The V gene is TRBV20-1, the J gene TRBJ1-4; D is perhaps TRBD1 (5 bases). The ends were cut back, 1 base at V and 7 bases at J, with 10 bases in the middle. Germline CDR1 reads DFQATT; CDR2 reads SNEGSKA (reference sequence). The CDR3 contains 13 residues. CDR3 protein: CSARVRGVEKLFF. The DNA of the CDR3 is TGCAGTGCTAGAGTTAGAGGGGTTGAAAAACTGTTTTTT.

A few counts support this clonotype. The chain couples TRBV19 to TRBJ2-5, with D perhaps matching TRBD2 (5 bases). There are 14 residues in the CDR3. Per germline, CDR1 LNHDA and CDR2 SQIVND (reference sequence). V lost 2 bases to trimming and J lost 5 bases, with 12 bases between them. CDR3 amino acids: CASSIIAGGETQYF. The DNA for the CDR3 is TGTGCCAGTAGTATAATCGCCGGCGGGGAGACCCAGTACTTC.

In its sample, this clonotype was seen many times. The V call is TRBV5-1, the J call TRBJ1-2; D possibly corresponds to TRBD1 (5 bases). The CDR3 extends over 14 amino acids. Trimming stripped 0 bases from V and 8 bases from J, with 14 bases between. Germline loops: CDR1 SGHRS, CDR2 YFSETQ. This chain's CDR3 is CASSLGQGLGGYTF. The CDR3 DNA reads TGCGCCAGCAGCTTGGGGCAGGGACTTGGAGGCTACACCTTC.

This clonotype has at least ten counts. This chain uses TRBV20-1 with TRBJ2-7, with 9 nucleotides matching TRBD2. The CDR3 totals 15 residues. CDR1 is DFQATT, CDR2 SNEGSKA, per germline (reference sequence). V lost 3 bases to trimming and J lost 4 bases; unmatched junction nucleotides: 10. The CDR3 sequence is CSASYVAGGIYEQYF. CDR3 sequence (DNA): TGCAGTGCTAGTTATGTTGCGGGGGGGATATACGAGCAGTACTTC.

This clonotype was recorded a few times. The chain is built from TRBV7-6 and TRBJ1-5; D gene unclear. Trimming took off 4 bases at V and 7 bases at J, with 17 bases between the two ends. The germline V gene encodes CDR1 SGHVS and CDR2 FNYEAQ. The CDR3 extends over 15 amino acids. The CDR3 DNA reads TGTGCCAGCAGCTCCGAGGCGGGCGAGGGACAGCCCCAGCATTTT. It yields the protein CASSSEAGEGQPQHF.

This clonotype turned up a few times. The chain links TRBV27 to TRBJ2-2; no definite D call. Trimming left V 4 bases short and J 1 base short, with 4 bases between. There are 13 residues in the CDR3. Germline CDR1 MNHEY, CDR2 SMNVEV (reference sequence). The CDR3 reads CASSYENTGELFF. The CDR3 region has the DNA TGTGCCAGCAGTTACGAGAACACCGGGGAGCTGTTTTTT.

This clonotype has just a few counts. The chain uses TRBV3-1 and TRBJ1-2; D is ambiguous. The CDR3 is 13 amino acids. Trimming removed 4 bases at V and 8 bases at J, with 14 bases between. Germline V gene lookup returns CDR1 LGHDT and CDR2 YNNKEL (reference sequence). The CDR3 loop is CASSPTTDGGYTF. The DNA of the CDR3 is TGTGCCAGCAGCCCGACAACCGACGGAGGCTACACCTTC.